This TCR beta chain was obtained from a study of blood T cell repertoires in COVID-19. In the study overall: Donors in the United States, Italy and Spain gave samples during acute or convalescent COVID-19. In each case, the material was cDNA or gDNA derived from T cells, B-cell-depleted T cells, or PBMCs.

Recruits, aged roughly 18 to 95 years, lived in 20 to 30 US areas. The germline CDR1 and CDR2 sequences are LGHNT and FRNRAP. V was pared by 6 bases and J by 1 base, with 7 bases between. The CDR3 sequence is 12 residues long. As originally analysed: How many nucleated cells were present was estimated from reference gene primer amplification. Libraries were prepared by immunoSEQ multiplex PCR; TCRdb keeps only in-frame clonotypes and omits some of them. That table gives V, J and clone size, and the DNA gave D and trimming. The sample includes 150,000 or so clones, more than 65% of them seen just once. This clone was observed a few times.

The sequence came from a woman in her forties with acute COVID-19. V is TRBV12-5 and J is TRBJ2-7; D is ambiguous. Sequenced sample: PBMCs or T cells enriched from blood (not recorded which). This CDR3 reads CASGRLSYEQYF. The CDR3 DNA sequence: TGTGCTAGTGGGAGATTATCCTACGAGCAGTACTTC. The full variable domain, its missing parts supplied by reference TRBV12-5 and TRBJ2-7, is DARVTQTPRHKVTEMGQEVTMRCQPILGHNTVFWYRQTMMQGLELLAYFRNRAPLDDSGMPKDRFSAEMPDATLATLKIQPSEPRDSAVYFCASGRLSYEQYFGPGTRLTVT.